This is a list of T cell receptor beta chains from one sample in a study of CD4 T cells in relation to SARS-CoV-2 and coronaviruses. The table came from immunoSEQ multiplex PCR; TCRdb's copy has only in-frame clones and leaves some out. The sample records approximately 50,000 clones, roughly nine tenths being singletons. Sample: naive CD4+ T cells from PBMCs. The receptors derive from an adult with COVID-19. Both conserved end residues are part of each CDR3. The D gene is left open where the match is weak. For some rows the clone size is stated as once, few or many, or as a class when expanded; others skip it.

V: TRBV19; size: -; J: TRBJ2-1; D: TRBD2; CDR3: CASRSTSGYSSYNEQFF; DNA: TGTGCCAGTAGGTCGACTAGCGGATATAGCTCCTACAATGAGCAGTTCTTC
V: TRBV7-3; size: -; J: TRBJ2-2; D: -; CDR3: CASSLWSSGELFF; DNA: TGTGCCAGCAGCTTATGGTCGAGCGGGGAGCTGTTTTTT
V: TRBV27; size: -; J: TRBJ2-7; D: -; CDR3: CASSRSGPYEQYF; DNA: TGTGCCAGCAGTCGTAGCGGACCGTACGAGCAGTACTTC
V: TRBV28; size: -; J: TRBJ2-4; D: -; CDR3: CATLSARRIAKNIQYF; DNA: TGTGCCACCCTATCGGCCAGGAGAATAGCCAAAAACATTCAGTACTTC
V: TRBV11-2; size: -; J: TRBJ2-7; D: TRBD2; CDR3: CASSLSLAGSYEQYF; DNA: TGTGCCAGCAGCTTAAGCCTAGCGGGGTCCTACGAGCAGTACTTC
V: TRBV19; size: -; J: TRBJ2-3; D: TRBD2; CDR3: CASSNGLAASTDTQYF; DNA: TGTGCCAGTAGTAACGGACTAGCGGCTAGCACAGATACGCAGTATTTT
V: TRBV10-1; size: -; J: TRBJ2-7; D: -; CDR3: CALPDDLAYEQYF; DNA: TGCGCCCTCCCGGATGACTTAGCCTACGAGCAGTACTTC
V: TRBV24-1; size: -; J: TRBJ1-5; D: TRBD1; CDR3: CATSDSGTGGIQPQHF; DNA: TGTGCCACCAGTGACTCCGGGACAGGGGGCATTCAGCCCCAGCATTTT
V: TRBV2; size: -; J: TRBJ1-1; D: -; CDR3: CASSEGGIQTEAFF; DNA: TGTGCCAGCAGTGAAGGAGGAATTCAGACTGAAGCTTTCTTT
V: TRBV7-2; size: -; J: TRBJ2-6; D: -; CDR3: CASSSYSGANVLTF; DNA: TGTGCCAGCAGCTCCTACTCTGGGGCCAACGTCCTGACTTTC
V: TRBV7-3; size: -; J: TRBJ2-1; D: -; CDR3: CASSLNGYEQFF; DNA: TGTGCCAGCAGCTTAAATGGGTATGAGCAGTTCTTC
V: TRBV3-1/TRBV3-2; size: -; J: TRBJ1-1; D: -; CDR3: CASSPRGLNTEAFF; DNA: TGTGCCAGCAGCCCCCGGGGACTGAACACTGAAGCTTTCTTT
V: TRBV6-2/TRBV6-3; size: -; J: TRBJ2-2; D: -; CDR3: CASSLRLSTNTGELFF; DNA: TGTGCCAGCAGTTTGCGGTTATCTACGAACACCGGGGAGCTGTTTTTT
V: TRBV19; size: -; J: TRBJ2-7; D: TRBD2; CDR3: CASSISSGSSYEQYF; DNA: TGTGCCAGTAGTATCTCTAGCGGGAGCTCCTACGAGCAGTACTTC
V: TRBV6-2/TRBV6-3; size: once; J: TRBJ2-7; D: -; CDR3: CASSYSGGNYEQYF; DNA: TGTGCCAGCAGTTACTCCGGGGGAAACTACGAGCAGTACTTC
V: TRBV9; size: -; J: TRBJ2-1; D: TRBD1; CDR3: CASSDTRQGRVHEQFF; DNA: TGTGCCAGCAGTGACACTAGACAGGGGCGCGTCCATGAGCAGTTCTTC
V: TRBV21-1; size: -; J: TRBJ2-5; D: -; CDR3: CASSTPETQYF; DNA: TGTGCCAGCAGCACCCCCGAGACCCAGTACTTC
V: TRBV18; size: -; J: TRBJ1-2; D: -; CDR3: CASSPPGRSYGYTF; DNA: TGTGCCAGCTCACCACCGGGACGGTCCTATGGCTACACCTTC
V: TRBV6-2/TRBV6-3; size: -; J: TRBJ2-3; D: -; CDR3: CASSYSGAVTDTQYF; DNA: TGTGCCAGCAGTTACTCAGGTGCAGTCACAGATACGCAGTATTTT
V: TRBV5-1; size: -; J: TRBJ2-7; D: TRBD2; CDR3: CASSWGTSGTYEQYF; DNA: TGCGCCAGCAGCTGGGGGACTAGCGGGACCTACGAGCAGTACTTC
V: TRBV28; size: -; J: TRBJ2-7; D: -; CDR3: CASSRGRRSSYEQYF; DNA: TGTGCCAGCAGTCGGGGACGCCGGAGCTCCTACGAGCAGTACTTC
V: TRBV5-6; size: once; J: TRBJ2-1; D: -; CDR3: CASSHIDYIRNEQFF; DNA: TGTGCCAGCAGCCATATCGACTATATCCGAAATGAGCAGTTCTTC
V: TRBV11-2; size: -; J: TRBJ2-7; D: -; CDR3: CASSLTQGGEQYF; DNA: TGTGCCAGCAGCCTTACACAGGGAGGAGAGCAGTACTTC
V: TRBV4-1; size: -; J: TRBJ2-3; D: TRBD2; CDR3: CASSTPVRTRYDTQYF; DNA: TGCGCCAGCAGCACCCCCGTTAGGACTAGATACGATACGCAGTATTTT
V: TRBV7-2; size: -; J: TRBJ2-1; D: -; CDR3: CASSLVTSYNEQFF; DNA: TGTGCCAGCAGCTTAGTGACCAGTTACAATGAGCAGTTCTTC
V: TRBV28; size: -; J: TRBJ2-7; D: -; CDR3: CASSFATRRTYEQYF; DNA: TGTGCCAGCAGTTTCGCTACCCGACGGACCTACGAGCAGTACTTC
V: TRBV6-5; size: -; J: TRBJ2-7; D: -; CDR3: CASSHSDRSYEQYF; DNA: TGTGCCAGCAGTCATAGCGACAGATCCTACGAGCAGTACTTC
V: TRBV6-5; size: -; J: TRBJ2-3; D: -; CDR3: CASSYSSGRDTQYF; DNA: TGTGCCAGCAGTTACTCTAGTGGGCGGGATACGCAGTATTTT
V: TRBV3-1/TRBV3-2; size: -; J: TRBJ2-5; D: TRBD2; CDR3: CASSQDGVSGGETQYF; DNA: TGTGCCAGCAGCCAAGACGGGGTCAGCGGGGGAGAGACCCAGTACTTC
V: TRBV19; size: -; J: TRBJ2-3; D: -; CDR3: CASRPRGRVDTQYF; DNA: TGTGCCAGTAGGCCTCGGGGGCGAGTGGATACGCAGTATTTT
V: TRBV24-1; size: once; J: TRBJ2-5; D: -; CDR3: CATSDSVQGGGETQYF; DNA: TGTGCCACCAGTGACAGTGTCCAGGGAGGGGGAGAGACCCAGTACTTC
V: TRBV3-1/TRBV3-2; size: -; J: TRBJ2-1; D: -; CDR3: CASSRVRPHSDNEQFF; DNA: TGTGCCAGCAGCCGCGTCCGTCCCCATTCCGACAATGAGCAGTTCTTC
V: TRBV11-2; size: -; J: TRBJ2-7; D: TRBD1; CDR3: CASSLGGTGVYEQYF; DNA: TGTGCCAGCAGCTTAGGCGGGACAGGAGTCTACGAGCAGTACTTC
V: TRBV5-1; size: once; J: TRBJ2-3; D: -; CDR3: CASSSNQGYTQYF; DNA: TGCGCCAGCAGCTCAAATCAGGGCTATACGCAGTATTTT
V: TRBV5-8; size: -; J: TRBJ2-7; D: -; CDR3: CASSLVRAYEQYF; DNA: TGTGCCAGCAGCTTGGTCAGGGCCTACGAGCAGTACTTC
V: TRBV6-5; size: -; J: TRBJ1-4; D: -; CDR3: CASSRRNEKLFF; DNA: TGTGCCAGCAGTCGAAGGAATGAAAAACTGTTTTTT
V: TRBV7-8; size: -; J: TRBJ1-2; D: TRBD1; CDR3: CASSLAGTGGHYGYTF; DNA: TGTGCCAGCAGCTTAGCGGGGACAGGGGGGCACTATGGCTACACCTTC
V: TRBV28; size: -; J: TRBJ1-1; D: -; CDR3: CASSFRYGTPTTEAFF; DNA: TGTGCCAGCAGTTTTAGGTACGGGACGCCGACGACTGAAGCTTTCTTT
V: TRBV7-2; size: -; J: TRBJ2-5; D: -; CDR3: CASSIKALRETQYF; DNA: TGTGCCAGCAGCATAAAGGCCCTTCGGGAGACCCAGTACTTC
V: TRBV19; size: -; J: TRBJ2-3; D: TRBD2; CDR3: CASSIRREGTDTQYF; DNA: TGTGCCAGTAGTATTCGACGGGAGGGCACAGATACGCAGTATTTT
V: TRBV18; size: -; J: TRBJ2-2; D: TRBD1; CDR3: CASSRFDRGNTGELFF; DNA: TGTGCCAGCTCCCGTTTTGACAGGGGGAACACCGGGGAGCTGTTTTTT
V: TRBV18; size: -; J: TRBJ2-2; D: -; CDR3: CASSPDRNTGELFF; DNA: TGTGCCAGCTCACCGGACAGGAACACCGGGGAGCTGTTTTTT
V: TRBV30; size: -; J: TRBJ2-1; D: -; CDR3: CAWSVHGSNEQFF; DNA: TGTGCCTGGAGTGTACATGGAAGCAATGAGCAGTTCTTC
V: TRBV30; size: -; J: TRBJ2-7; D: TRBD1; CDR3: CAWSGGTGGFEQYF; DNA: TGTGCCTGGAGTGGCGGGACAGGGGGCTTTGAGCAGTACTTC
V: TRBV18; size: -; J: TRBJ1-1; D: -; CDR3: CASSRQENTEAFF; DNA: TGTGCCAGCTCCCGACAGGAGAACACTGAAGCTTTCTTT
V: TRBV7-3; size: -; J: TRBJ2-5; D: TRBD2; CDR3: CASSSGLAGEETQYF; DNA: TGTGCCAGCAGCTCGGGACTAGCGGGAGAAGAGACCCAGTACTTC
V: TRBV4-2; size: -; J: TRBJ2-5; D: -; CDR3: CASSPEWEETQYF; DNA: TGTGCCAGCAGCCCCGAGTGGGAAGAGACCCAGTACTTC
V: TRBV10-3; size: -; J: TRBJ2-3; D: TRBD2; CDR3: CAISELGTSGRSDTQYF; DNA: TGTGCCATCAGTGAGTTGGGGACTAGCGGGAGATCGGATACGCAGTATTTT
V: TRBV28; size: -; J: TRBJ2-7; D: -; CDR3: CASSFGGGRYEQYF; DNA: TGTGCCAGCAGTTTCGGCGGGGGCCGCTACGAGCAGTACTTC
V: TRBV5-5; size: -; J: TRBJ2-2; D: TRBD2; CDR3: CASSSLAGGLTGELFF; DNA: TGTGCCAGCAGCTCGCTAGCGGGAGGCCTCACCGGGGAGCTGTTTTTT
V: TRBV4-3; size: -; J: TRBJ2-1; D: TRBD2; CDR3: CASSQDSLAGVSFPYNEQFF; DNA: TGCGCCAGCAGCCAAGATAGTCTAGCGGGAGTGTCTTTCCCATACAATGAGCAGTTCTTC